One sample yielded the 3 T cell receptor beta chains listed below, sequenced in a study of blood T cell repertoires in COVID-19 (dated by TCRdb to about 2020). Library preparation employed the immunoSEQ multiplex PCR assay. What TCRdb holds here is the immuneACCESS table cut down to in-frame rearrangements. Part of the clones is not present; checked against another copy, under half of the missing clones reflect an unresolved V gene, and the others are unexplained. The sample table contains about 130,000 clones; only one count was recorded for roughly 87% of them. The ten largest account for approximately 6.6% of the sample. Sequenced: peripheral blood. These receptors all stem from a man of 80 years or more with active or convalescent COVID-19.

This clone has a handful of counts. The CDR3 region is CASSRSIGDNQPQHF. CDR3 coding DNA: TGTGCCAGCAGCCGGAGCATAGGAGACAATCAGCCCCAGCATTTT. The V and J genes are TRBV7-9 and TRBJ1-5; D not certain. CDR3 length equals 15 residues. CDR1 SEHNR and CDR2 FQNEAQ come from the germline V gene (reference sequence). The ends were cut back, 5 bases at V and 3 bases at J, with 14 bases in the middle.

This chain joins TRBV7-3 and TRBJ2-5; 10 bases are a match to TRBD1. The CDR3 has 16 residues. Per the germline V gene, CDR1 is SGHTA and CDR2 is FQGTGA. Trimming removed 2 bases from V and 2 bases from J; junction bases left unmatched: 5. The CDR3 loop is CASSLGDRGRQETQYF. The DNA of the CDR3 is TGTGCCAGCAGCTTAGGGGACAGGGGCCGTCAAGAGACCCAGTACTTC.

The rearrangement links TRBV7-2 to TRBJ2-1, with D perhaps matching TRBD2 (6 bases). The CDR3 has 14 residues. Trimming took off 1 base at V and 7 bases at J, with 11 bases between the two ends. In germline, CDR1 is SGHTA, CDR2 FQGNSA. The CDR3 reads CASSLGLVGNEQFF. Written as DNA, the CDR3 is TGTGCCAGCAGCTTAGGACTAGTCGGGAATGAGCAGTTCTTC. The variable domain in full, completed from reference TRBV7-2 and TRBJ2-1, reads GAGVSQSPSNKVTEKGKDVELRCDPISGHTALYWYRQSLGQGLEFLIYFQGNSAPDKSGLPSDRFSAERTGGSVSTLTIQRTQQEDSAVYLCASSLGLVGNEQFFGPGTRLTVL.